A selection of T cell receptor beta chains follows, all from one sample in a study of graft-versus-host responses after intestinal transplantation. Assay used: immunoSEQ multiplex PCR; TCRdb lists only in-frame clones, some missing. The table has 2,000 to 2,500 clones, 93% seen once. The sequencing here drew on PBMCs, taken about 19 days after intestinal transplant. These receptors were taken from a human patient who received an intestinal transplant, so some T cells may come from the graft donor. Each CDR3 is given with its conserved first and last residue. A D gene is named only where the DNA matches it firmly. Clone size is not always given. Where it is, it says once, few, many or a class for expanded clones.

abundance	d_gene	v_gene	j_gene	CDR3aa	CDR3nt
NA	TRBD2	TRBV19	TRBJ2-1	CASSHLALAGGVYNEQFF	TGTGCCAGTAGTCACCTGGCACTAGCGGGAGGAGTCTACAATGAGCAGTTCTTC
NA	NA	TRBV7-2	TRBJ2-7	CASSLVPAQGGYEQYF	TGTGCCAGCAGCTTAGTGCCGGCACAGGGTGGGTACGAGCAGTACTTC
NA	TRBD2	TRBV9	TRBJ2-5	CASSRPTSEKETQYF	TGTGCCAGCAGCCGTCCGACTAGCGAGAAAGAGACCCAGTACTTC
once	TRBD1	TRBV27	TRBJ2-4	CASSSSPPGQGLFLAKNIQYF	TGTGCCAGCAGTTCCTCGCCGCCGGGACAGGGGCTTTTTCTAGCCAAAAACATTCAGTACTTC
NA	NA	TRBV6-1	TRBJ1-3	CASSGDGGSGNTIYF	TGTGCCAGCAGTGGCGACGGAGGCTCTGGAAACACCATATATTTT
NA	TRBD2	TRBV5-1	TRBJ2-7	CASSYGTSGYEQYF	TGCGCCAGCAGCTACGGGACTAGCGGCTACGAGCAGTACTTC
NA	TRBD1	TRBV7-6	TRBJ1-4	CASSLGRTGGFNEKLFF	TGTGCCAGCAGCTTAGGACGGACAGGGGGGTTTAATGAAAAACTGTTTTTT
NA	TRBD1	TRBV28	TRBJ1-5	CAGRLDRGSNQPQHF	TGTGCCGGCAGACTGGACAGGGGCAGTAATCAGCCCCAGCATTTT
NA	NA	TRBV2	TRBJ2-5	CATLTGRQETQYF	TGTGCCACCCTGACAGGAAGGCAAGAGACCCAGTACTTC
NA	TRBD1	TRBV11-2	TRBJ2-3	CASSLKDRGDTQYF	TGTGCCAGCAGCTTAAAGGACAGGGGAGATACGCAGTATTTT
once	NA	TRBV9	TRBJ2-2	CASSVSGVGELFF	TGTGCCAGCAGCGTCTCAGGGGTTGGGGAGCTGTTTTTT
once	NA	TRBV11-3	TRBJ1-6	CASSLVLNSPLHF	TGTGCCAGCAGCTTAGTTCTGAATTCACCCCTCCACTTT
NA	NA	TRBV5-4	TRBJ2-1	CASSSSWNEQFF	TGTGCCAGCAGCTCAAGCTGGAATGAGCAGTTCTTC
NA	NA	TRBV10-1	TRBJ1-1	CASSETAANTEAFF	TGCGCCAGCAGTGAGACGGCGGCGAACACTGAAGCTTTCTTT
NA	NA	TRBV27	TRBJ2-1	CASGLLNNEQFF	TGTGCCAGCGGACTCCTCAACAATGAGCAGTTCTTC
NA	TRBD1	TRBV27	TRBJ2-2	CASSPDRVNTGELFF	TGTGCCAGCAGCCCTGACAGGGTGAACACCGGGGAGCTGTTTTTT
NA	TRBD1	TRBV10-2	TRBJ2-7	CASYETGQGYEQYF	TGCGCCAGCTATGAAACGGGACAGGGCTACGAGCAGTACTTC
NA	NA	TRBV6-6	TRBJ1-1	CASIIGGNTEAFF	TGTGCCAGCATTATCGGAGGGAACACTGAAGCTTTCTTT
NA	NA	TRBV7-9	TRBJ1-1	CASSLGRSEAFF	TGTGCCAGCAGCTTAGGGCGGTCTGAAGCTTTCTTT
NA	NA	TRBV5-1	TRBJ1-4	CASSAVEATNEKLFF	TGCGCCAGCAGCGCGGTGGAGGCAACTAATGAAAAACTGTTTTTT
NA	NA	TRBV7-9	TRBJ2-1	CASIRGAGEQFF	TGTGCCAGCATCCGGGGGGCGGGTGAGCAGTTCTTC
NA	TRBD2	TRBV18	TRBJ2-5	CASSPGGGARETQYF	TGTGCCAGCTCACCGGGCGGGGGGGCCAGAGAGACCCAGTACTTC
NA	TRBD1	TRBV19	TRBJ1-5	CASSIPQGDQPQHF	TGTGCCAGTAGTATCCCACAGGGGGATCAGCCCCAGCATTTT
NA	NA	TRBV28	TRBJ2-2	CASSFLTGELFF	TGTGCCAGCAGTTTCCTCACCGGGGAGCTGTTTTTT
NA	TRBD2	TRBV28	TRBJ2-7	CASSFTSGTSYEQYF	TGTGCCAGCAGTTTCACTAGCGGGACGTCCTACGAGCAGTACTTC
NA	TRBD1	TRBV19	TRBJ2-1	CASSTGTGDEQFF	TGTGCCAGTAGTACGGGGACAGGGGATGAGCAGTTCTTC
NA	NA	TRBV6-1	TRBJ2-1	CASSGGAGQSNEQFF	TGTGCCAGCAGTGGGGGAGCGGGCCAGAGTAATGAGCAGTTCTTC
once	NA	TRBV4-1	TRBJ1-5	CASSRQTGDNQPQHF	TGCGCCAGCAGCCGCCAGACAGGAGACAATCAGCCCCAGCATTTT
NA	NA	TRBV19	TRBJ1-2	CASSTRTVDGYTF	TGTGCCAGTAGCACACGGACAGTGGATGGCTACACCTTC
NA	TRBD1	TRBV29-1	TRBJ1-2	CSVERGQGNYGYTF	TGCAGCGTTGAACGGGGACAGGGCAACTATGGCTACACCTTC
NA	NA	TRBV6-1	TRBJ1-2	CASRGTSLDGYTF	TGTGCCAGCAGGGGGACATCTCTGGATGGCTACACCTTC
NA	TRBD1	TRBV13	TRBJ2-1	CASSLGGTGGRNEQFF	TGTGCCAGCAGCTTAGGCGGGACAGGGGGCCGGAATGAGCAGTTCTTC
NA	TRBD1	TRBV27	TRBJ1-6	CASSYRGWNSPLHF	TGTGCCAGCAGTTACAGGGGTTGGAATTCACCCCTCCACTTT
NA	NA	TRBV13	TRBJ1-1	CASSLGIRQMNTEAFF	TGTGCCAGCAGCCTAGGGATTAGACAGATGAACACTGAAGCTTTCTTT
NA	TRBD2	TRBV5-4	TRBJ2-1	CASSLRLPGTSLGDEQFF	TGTGCCAGCAGCTTGAGACTGCCCGGGACTAGCCTGGGCGATGAGCAGTTCTTC
once	NA	TRBV4-1	TRBJ1-2	CASSQDLQAGISYGYTF	TGCGCCAGCAGCCAAGATCTGCAGGCCGGAATTTCCTATGGCTACACCTTC
NA	TRBD1	TRBV6-1	TRBJ2-2	CASSELQGETGELFF	TGTGCCAGCAGTGAATTACAGGGGGAAACCGGGGAGCTGTTTTTT
NA	NA	TRBV4-1	TRBJ2-5	CASSQVDRETQYF	TGCGCCAGCAGCCAAGTAGATCGGGAGACCCAGTACTTC
NA	NA	TRBV5-8	TRBJ2-5	CASSLRQGGNQYF	TGTGCCAGCAGCTTGCGGCAGGGAGGTAACCAGTACTTC
NA	NA	TRBV19	TRBJ1-1	CASSIWGPGNTEAFF	TGTGCCAGTAGTATATGGGGGCCCGGGAACACTGAAGCTTTCTTT
NA	NA	TRBV19	TRBJ1-5	CASKPDGWGNQPQHF	TGTGCCAGTAAACCCGACGGGTGGGGCAATCAGCCCCAGCATTTT
NA	NA	TRBV5-4	TRBJ1-6	CASSLDVGNSPLHF	TGTGCCAGCAGCTTGGATGTGGGCAATTCACCCCTCCACTTT
NA	NA	TRBV6-1	TRBJ2-7	CASRVTGSYEQYF	TGTGCCAGCAGAGTCACAGGGTCCTACGAGCAGTACTTC
NA	NA	TRBV25-1	TRBJ2-3	CASSDPRTVSDTQYF	TGTGCCAGCAGTGACCCCCGGACAGTTTCAGATACGCAGTATTTT
NA	NA	TRBV6-1	TRBJ1-2	CASSEWMEAVYGYTF	TGTGCCAGCAGTGAATGGATGGAAGCGGTCTATGGCTACACCTTC
NA	NA	TRBV11-2	TRBJ1-2	CASSLPQGKPNYGYTF	TGTGCCAGCAGCTTACCACAGGGTAAGCCTAACTATGGCTACACCTTC
NA	TRBD2	TRBV11-2	TRBJ2-7	CASSSPTSGRAQNEQYF	TGTGCCAGCAGCTCCCCGACTAGCGGGAGGGCCCAGAACGAGCAGTACTTC
NA	NA	TRBV15	TRBJ2-1	CATSSTGNEQFF	TGTGCCACCAGCAGTACAGGTAATGAGCAGTTCTTC
NA	NA	TRBV28	TRBJ1-1	CASSSTGMNTEAFF	TGTGCCAGCAGCTCAACAGGAATGAACACTGAAGCTTTCTTT
NA	TRBD2	TRBV9	TRBJ2-1	CASSPGLAGEGNEQFF	TGTGCCAGCAGCCCAGGACTAGCGGGAGAGGGAAATGAGCAGTTCTTC
NA	TRBD2	TRBV6-5	TRBJ2-3	CASSSGVNTDTQYF	TGTGCCAGCAGTAGCGGGGTTAACACAGATACGCAGTATTTT
once	NA	TRBV28	TRBJ2-4	CASSGQALAKNIQYF	TGTGCCAGCAGTGGCCAGGCCCTAGCCAAAAACATTCAGTACTTC
NA	NA	TRBV19	TRBJ2-7	CASSSRRALAYEQYF	TGTGCCAGTAGTTCACGCAGGGCTTTAGCCTACGAGCAGTACTTC
NA	NA	TRBV19	TRBJ1-1	CASSMGAVEAFF	TGTGCCAGTAGTATGGGGGCAGTTGAAGCTTTCTTT
NA	TRBD2	TRBV6-1	TRBJ2-5	CASSETGGGQETQYF	TGTGCCAGCAGTGAGACGGGAGGCGGACAAGAGACCCAGTACTTC
few	TRBD2	TRBV10-3	TRBJ2-7	CATGAGLVGQYF	TGTGCCACCGGGGCCGGACTAGTTGGACAGTACTTC
NA	TRBD2	TRBV28	TRBJ2-1	CASSSGGGTSGSYNEQFF	TGTGCCAGCAGTTCCGGGGGAGGGACTAGCGGGAGTTACAATGAGCAGTTCTTC
NA	NA	TRBV28	TRBJ2-1	CASRLADKDNEQFF	TGTGCCAGCAGACTCGCGGACAAGGACAATGAGCAGTTCTTC